These 22 T cell receptor beta chains share one sample of origin, sequenced in a study of blood T cell repertoires in COVID-19. Sequencing used immunoSEQ multiplex PCR; TCRdb keeps in-frame clones, though not all of them. Of approximately 200,000 clones detected, about 81% appear once; the ten largest clones hold around 11%. Sequencing was done on a sample of peripheral blood. These receptors originate from a woman older than 75 with COVID-19, enrolled during active disease.

The chain links TRBV10-3 to TRBJ2-2; D remains ambiguous. Germline CDR1 and CDR2: ENHRY and SYGVKD. V was trimmed by 4 bases and J by 1 base, leaving 4 bases between them. CDR3 length equals 13 residues. CDR3 in amino acids: CAISGRNTGELFF. CDR3 coding DNA: TGTGCCATCAGTGGTAGGAACACCGGGGAGCTGTTTTTT.

The rearrangement links TRBV7-9 to TRBJ1-2; 7 nucleotides line up with TRBD1. Trimming removed 5 bases from V and 6 bases from J; junction bases left unmatched: 12. The CDR3 loop spans 15 amino acids. CDR1 is SEHNR, CDR2 FQNEAQ, per germline (reference sequence). The CDR3 region has the DNA TGTGCCAGCAGCAACTTTCGCACAGGGGCTGATGGCTACACCTTC. It specifies CASSNFRTGADGYTF.

This chain links TRBV6-2 or TRBV6-3 with TRBJ2-5; 12 positions match TRBD2. The germline gives CDR1 MNHEY, CDR2 SVGEGT. This CDR3 comprises 20 residues. Trimming cost V 4 bases and J 0 bases; bases outside gene matches: 15. CDR3 sequence: CASSFPQTSGGQTYQETQYF. Here the CDR3 DNA reads TGTGCCAGCAGTTTCCCCCAGACTAGCGGGGGCCAGACTTACCAAGAGACCCAGTACTTC.

The chain has TRBV15 and TRBJ1-3; D not certain. The CDR3 extends over 15 amino acids. Germline V lookup: CDR1 LNHNV, CDR2 YYDKDF (reference sequence). The V and J ends lost 1 base and 4 bases respectively, with 11 bases between them. This chain's CDR3 is CATSRGLGIGNTIYF. The CDR3 DNA is TGTGCCACCAGCAGAGGACTCGGGATAGGAAACACCATATATTTT.

The chain is built from TRBV29-1 and TRBJ1-2; tentatively, D is TRBD1 (5 bases). Germline CDR1 reads SQVTM; CDR2 reads ANQGSEA. The CDR3 consists of 13 residues. V was cut by 2 bases and J by 4 bases, with 11 bases left in between. The CDR3 nucleotides are TGCAGCGTTGAAACTGGGGCCGGCTATGGCTACACCTTC. This gives the protein CSVETGAGYGYTF. Looking up the rest from reference TRBV29-1 and TRBJ1-2 gives the full variable domain: SAVISQKPSRDICQRGTSLTIQCQVDSQVTMMFWYRQQPGQSLTLIATANQGSEATYESGFVIDKFPISRPNLTFSTLTVSNMSPEDSSIYLCSVETGAGYGYTFGSGTRLTVV.

This chain uses TRBV29-1 with TRBJ1-2; D uncertain. Germline V gives CDR1 SQVTM, CDR2 ANQGSEA. Trimming took 7 bases from V and 1 from J, leaving 16 bases between them. The CDR3 is made up of 14 amino acids. The CDR3 nucleotides read TGCAGCGACAAGGGCCCTAGCCTTAACTATGGCTACACCTTC. Its protein product is CSDKGPSLNYGYTF.

Only a few counts were recorded for this clone. The chain employs TRBV6-2 or TRBV6-3 and TRBJ1-1, with D hard to call. CDR1 MNHEY and CDR2 SVGEGT come from the germline V gene. The CDR3 covers 14 residues. Deletions cut 5 bases from V and 5 bases from J, with 15 bases between. CDR3 DNA: TGTGCCAGCAGTGCCGAGGGATTTAGGACTGAAGCTTTCTTT. As protein: CASSAEGFRTEAFF.

This clone was seen a single time. The rearrangement links TRBV4-2 to TRBJ2-5; TRBD2 is a possible D gene (6 bases). Germline CDR1 is LGHNA and CDR2 is YNFKEQ. Trimming took 4 bases from V and 4 from J, leaving 13 bases between them. The CDR3 runs 14 residues. CDR3 loop: CASSLGAGGETQYF. CDR3 nucleotides: TGTGCCAGCAGCCTAGGAGCCGGGGGAGAGACCCAGTACTTC.

The V gene is TRBV4-3, the J gene TRBJ2-3; tentative D call: TRBD1 (6 bases). The V gene lost 1 base and the J gene lost 2 bases, with 10 bases spanning the gap. The CDR3 loop spans 15 amino acids. CDR1 and CDR2 (germline): LGHNA, YSLEER. The DNA for the CDR3 is TGCGCCAGCAGCCAAGGGACAGCGAACACAGATACGCAGTATTTT. It translates to CASSQGTANTDTQYF.

This chain links TRBV19 with TRBJ2-3, with no clear D. The V end lost 4 bases, the J end lost 2 bases, and 7 bases lay between the germline ends. The CDR3 spans 13 residues. Germline assignment: CDR1 LNHDA and CDR2 SQIVND (reference sequence). CDR3 bases: TGTGCCAGTAGTAGCGGATACACAGATACGCAGTATTTT. It codes for CASSSGYTDTQYF.

The chain links TRBV13 to TRBJ2-7, with D perhaps TRBD1 (6 bases). Germline CDR1 reads PRHDT; CDR2 reads FYEKMQ (reference sequence). Trimming left V 5 bases short and J 3 bases short, with 11 bases between. CDR3 length: 13 residues. CDR3 bases: TGTGCCAGCAGCCCCCAGGGGAACTACGAGCAGTACTTC. Its protein product is CASSPQGNYEQYF.

The rearrangement joins TRBV7-2 to TRBJ1-2, with D possibly TRBD1 on 5 matching bases. The CDR3 is 15 residues long. Germline-derived CDR1 and CDR2 are SGHTA and FQGNSA. V dropped 2 bases and J dropped 0 bases, with 10 bases sitting between them. CDR3 sequence: CASSLSGLANYGYTF. In DNA form, the CDR3 reads TGTGCCAGCAGCTTATCAGGGCTAGCTAACTATGGCTACACCTTC.

The rearrangement links TRBV29-1 to TRBJ2-2; D is unclear. Germline CDR1 is SQVTM and CDR2 is ANQGSEA. Trimming took off 5 bases at V and 4 bases at J, with 5 bases between the two ends. CDR3 size: 11 residues. The chain's CDR3 is CSVSFTGELFF. The CDR3 coding sequence is TGCAGCGTTTCCTTCACCGGGGAGCTGTTTTTT.

This sequence joins TRBV28 and TRBJ1-4; no reliable D call. CDR1 MDHEN and CDR2 SYDVKM come from the germline V gene. The CDR3 sequence is 14 residues long. Trimming cost V 6 bases and J 4 bases, with 12 bases left between them. The CDR3 loop is CASRVDGGNEKLFF. The CDR3 DNA is TGTGCCAGCAGAGTGGACGGAGGTAATGAAAAACTGTTTTTT.

The CDR3 loop reads CSVEQGFDYNEQFF. The CDR3 DNA reads TGCAGCGTTGAACAGGGGTTCGACTACAATGAGCAGTTCTTC. The chain joins TRBV29-1 to TRBJ2-1; a possible D gene is TRBD1 (6 bases). CDR1 and CDR2 (germline): SQVTM, ANQGSEA. Trimming cost V 2 bases and J 3 bases, with 11 bases left between them. The CDR3 sequence is 14 residues long.

This clone was found a few times. The V gene is TRBV7-9, the J gene TRBJ1-1; the D is unclear. V gave up 2 bases and J gave up 3 bases, with 10 bases separating them. The CDR3 runs to 14 residues. Germline V CDR1 and CDR2: SEHNR, FQNEAQ (reference sequence). This CDR3 reads CASSLRSGDTEAFF. The CDR3 DNA reads as TGTGCCAGCAGCTTAAGGAGCGGAGACACTGAAGCTTTCTTT.

The chain joins TRBV13 to TRBJ2-4, with TRBD2 matching 12 bases. Germline V gene lookup returns CDR1 PRHDT and CDR2 FYEKMQ (reference sequence). CDR3 length equals 18 residues. The ends lost 4 bases at V and 4 bases at J; junction bases unmatched: 11. DNA for the CDR3: TGTGCCAGCAGCTCATACAGGACTAGCGGGAAATCAAAAAACATTCAGTACTTC. Protein sequence: CASSSYRTSGKSKNIQYF.

There are a few counts of this clone. The rearrangement links TRBV7-9 to TRBJ2-7, with TRBD1 identical over 9 bases. Germline trimming cut 5 bases from V and 4 bases from J; bases unmatched to any gene: 6. Germline V gene sequence: CDR1 SEHNR, CDR2 FQNEAQ (reference sequence). The CDR3 is 14 residues long. The CDR3 DNA reads as TGTGCCAGCAGCCCGGACAGGGGCCCATACGAGCAGTACTTC. Residues: CASSPDRGPYEQYF. Using reference TRBV7-9 and TRBJ2-7 for the parts outside the CDR3, the full variable domain is DTGVSQNPRHKITKRGQNVTFRCDPISEHNRLYWYRQTLGQGPEFLTYFQNEAQLEKSRLLSDRFSAERPKGSFSTLEIQRTEQGDSAMYLCASSPDRGPYEQYFGPGTRLTVT.

The J gene is TRBJ2-1, the V gene TRBV2; 7 bases are a match to TRBD1. Germline CDR1 is SNHLY and CDR2 is FYNNEI. This CDR3 is 12 amino acids long. V was pared by 6 bases and J by 8 bases, with 4 bases of the junction left unmatched. The CDR3 bases are TGTGCCAGCAGGAACAGGGGAGATGAGCAGTTCTTC. It is translated as CASRNRGDEQFF.

The chain carries TRBV6-6 and TRBJ2-5; D is perhaps TRBD1 (5 bases). Germline lookup yields CDR1 MNHNY and CDR2 SVGAGI (reference sequence). This CDR3 region has 15 residues. The V gene lost 7 bases and the J gene lost 5 bases, with 20 bases spanning the gap. CDR3 sequence (DNA): TGTGCCAGCACCAAAGGCAGGGCCATCGGGGAGACCCAGTACTTC. Its protein is CASTKGRAIGETQYF.

The chain is built from TRBV3-1 (or the pseudogene TRBV3-2) and TRBJ2-5, with TRBD1 matching over 7 bases. V lost 3 bases, J lost 4 bases, and 5 bases stayed unmatched. CDR1 is LGHDT and CDR2 is YNNKEL in the germline V gene (reference sequence). This CDR3 spans 14 amino acids. The CDR3 is CASSHGAGGETQYF. DNA for the CDR3: TGTGCCAGCAGCCATGGGGCAGGGGGAGAGACCCAGTACTTC.

This chain uses TRBV6-4 with TRBJ1-1; 9 bases are shared with TRBD1. Trimming took 5 bases from V and 5 from J; bases not matched to a gene: 6. The CDR3 consists of 14 residues. Germline CDR1 reads MRHNA; CDR2 reads SNTAGT. The CDR3 loop is CASSWDRDRTEAFF. Here the CDR3 DNA reads TGTGCCAGCAGTTGGGACAGGGATCGGACTGAAGCTTTCTTT.